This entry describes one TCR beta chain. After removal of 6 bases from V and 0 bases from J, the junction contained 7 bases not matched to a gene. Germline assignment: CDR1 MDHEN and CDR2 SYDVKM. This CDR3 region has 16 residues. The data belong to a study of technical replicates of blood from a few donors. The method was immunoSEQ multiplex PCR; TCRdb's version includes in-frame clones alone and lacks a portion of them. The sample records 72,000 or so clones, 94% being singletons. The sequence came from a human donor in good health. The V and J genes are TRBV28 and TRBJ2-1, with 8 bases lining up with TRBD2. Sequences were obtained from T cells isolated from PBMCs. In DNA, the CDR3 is TGTGCCAGCAGACAGAAGCGGGAGCTCTCCTACAATGAGCAGTTCTTC. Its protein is CASRQKRELSYNEQFF.